This TCR beta chain was sequenced in a study of cytomegalovirus exposure and HLA in healthy donors. Study context: The use of the same platform for the 90 to 150 validation repertoires and the 600 to 800 first-cohort repertoires was reported by a later analysis.

Produced via immunoSEQ multiplex PCR; TCRdb's table is partial and in-frame only. The sample lists about 260,000 clones; 90% were seen once. Germline V CDR1 and CDR2: SEHNR, FQNEAQ (reference sequence). V shed 7 bases and J 4 bases; nucleotides not matched to a gene: 8. This CDR3 contains 14 residues. This chain uses TRBV7-9 with TRBJ2-7, with 9 bases fitting TRBD1. The specimen sequenced was PBMCs. The receptor was derived from a woman in her 30s in good health and CMV-seronegative. CDR3 loop: CASNPPGQGYEQYF. The CDR3 DNA reads TGTGCCAGCAACCCGCCGGGACAGGGTTACGAGCAGTACTTC.